One sample yielded the 21 T cell receptor beta chains listed below, sequenced in a study of cytomegalovirus exposure and HLA in healthy donors (TCRdb year 2017). Receptor libraries were prepared by the immunoSEQ multiplex PCR assay. TCRdb mirrors the immuneACCESS table, restricted to in-frame sequences. Some clones are absent from its copies; in checked studies, under half trace to an unresolved V gene, and the reason for the others is unknown. The sample table records about 200,000 clones; around nine tenths of these occur just once. The ten most abundant clones make up 2.5% to 3.5% of the sample. Material for sequencing was PBMCs. These receptors were collected from a woman under 30 in good health and CMV-seronegative.

The rearrangement uses TRBV18 and TRBJ2-2; the match to TRBD1 covers 8 bases. Unmatched junction bases numbered 1, after V lost 0 bases and J lost 1 base. The CDR3 has 16 residues. CDR1 is KGHSH, CDR2 LQKENI, per germline. In nucleotides, the CDR3 is TGTGCCAGCTCACCACCGGGGACAGGGAACACCGGGGAGCTGTTTTTT. Its protein product is CASSPPGTGNTGELFF.

The chain couples TRBV5-1 to TRBJ2-3; tentatively, D is TRBD1 (5 bases). The CDR3 spans 14 residues. Deletions cut 5 bases from V and 3 bases from J, with 13 bases between. Per germline, CDR1 SGHRS and CDR2 YFSETQ. The CDR3 region has the DNA TGCGCCAGCAGGAGTTTGCCAGGGACAGATACGCAGTATTTT. Amino acids: CASRSLPGTDTQYF.

The J gene is TRBJ1-3, the V gene TRBV7-9; 7 bases are shared with TRBD1. The CDR3 is 16 residues long. Trimming removed 5 bases from V and 4 bases from J; junction bases left unmatched: 11. Germline V gene data show CDR1 as SEHNR and CDR2 as FQNEAQ (reference sequence). The CDR3 bases are TGTGCCAGCAGCACCGACAGGGACCCGGGGGGAAACACCATATATTTT. Amino acid sequence: CASSTDRDPGGNTIYF.

This sequence joins TRBV28 and TRBJ1-3; possible D gene TRBD1, 5 bases. CDR1 is MDHEN and CDR2 is SYDVKM in the germline V gene. Trimming shortened V by 2 bases and J by 0 bases, and 11 bases separated the two germline ends. The CDR3 loop spans 16 amino acids. The CDR3 sequence: CASSLDSSISGNTIYF. The CDR3 DNA is TGTGCCAGCAGTTTAGACAGCTCCATCTCTGGAAACACCATATATTTT.

This clone has just one count. The V and J genes are TRBV11-2 and TRBJ1-2; no reliable D call. The CDR3 is 13 residues long. With 3 bases removed from V and 8 bases from J, the gap between germline ends came to 13 bases. Looked up from germline, CDR1 is SGHAT and CDR2 is FQNNGV. CDR3 DNA sequence: TGTGCCAGCAGCTTCCCCTCCAGGCTAGGCTACACCTTC. This encodes CASSFPSRLGYTF.

The V gene is TRBV18, the J gene TRBJ2-5, with D tentatively TRBD1 (5 bases). Germline CDR1 is KGHSH and CDR2 is LQKENI. V lost 2 bases, J lost 2 bases, and 12 bases lay in between. The CDR3 extends over 15 amino acids. The DNA for the CDR3 is TGTGCCAGCTCACCAACGCGTCAGGGACAAGAGACCCAGTACTTC. Encoded protein: CASSPTRQGQETQYF.

In its sample, this clone was seen a few times. V gene TRBV30 combines with J gene TRBJ1-5; a possible D gene is TRBD1 (5 bases). V was pared by 5 bases and J by 0 bases, with 8 bases between. The germline gives CDR1 GTSNPN, CDR2 SVGIG (reference sequence). The CDR3 is 13 amino acids. The CDR3 DNA follows: TGTGCCTGGGAAGACAGTAGCAATCAGCCCCAGCATTTT. It encodes CAWEDSSNQPQHF.

The gene calls are TRBV7-9 and TRBJ2-1, with a weak D call TRBD2 (5 bases). Germline CDR1 is SEHNR and CDR2 is FQNEAQ (reference sequence). With 1 base removed from V and 3 bases from J, the gap between germline ends came to 10 bases. The CDR3 length is 15 residues. Here the CDR3 DNA reads TGTGCCAGCAGCTTAGTCGGCGGAGGCTACAATGAGCAGTTCTTC. Protein: CASSLVGGGYNEQFF.

The chain employs TRBV27 and TRBJ2-7; TRBD2 agrees at 7 bases. Germline V gene sequence: CDR1 MNHEY, CDR2 SMNVEV (reference sequence). V lost 2 bases, J lost 0 bases, and 4 bases stayed unmatched. The CDR3 extends over 15 amino acids. The CDR3 DNA reads as TGTGCCAGCAGTTTAGGGGCTAGCGGCTCCTACGAGCAGTACTTC. Translating it yields CASSLGASGSYEQYF.

The CDR3 DNA reads TGTGCCAGCAGTGAAGTGGGACAGATAAACACCGGGGAGCTGTTTTTT. Translation: CASSEVGQINTGELFF. V gene TRBV2 combines with J gene TRBJ2-2, with 7 positions matching TRBD1. This CDR3 spans 16 amino acids. Germline V CDR1 and CDR2: SNHLY, FYNNEI. V dropped 1 base and J dropped 2; count of bases not matched to a gene: 4.

The rearrangement joins TRBV7-2 to TRBJ2-7; the match to TRBD2 covers 9 bases. This CDR3 contains 17 residues. The V segment lost 4 bases and the J segment 4 bases; nucleotides outside the gene matches: 14. CDR1 is SGHTA and CDR2 is FQGNSA in the germline V gene. The CDR3 sequence: CASSSLPWREGSYEQYF. The CDR3 nucleotides are TGTGCCAGCAGCTCCCTTCCTTGGCGGGAGGGCAGTTACGAGCAGTACTTC.

The CDR3 spells CASSLGSGRSEQYF. The CDR3 coding sequence is TGTGCCAGCAGCTTAGGCAGCGGGAGATCCGAGCAGTACTTC. The rearrangement joins TRBV11-2 to TRBJ2-7; 8 nucleotides agree with TRBD2. The V and J ends lost 1 base and 6 bases, in that order; junction bases with no gene match: 5. The V gene's germline CDR1 is SGHAT and CDR2 FQNNGV. The CDR3 length is 14 residues.

This chain uses TRBV2 with TRBJ2-3; 7 positions agree with TRBD1. CDR1 is SNHLY, CDR2 FYNNEI, per germline. This CDR3 is 14 amino acids long. Trimming at V came to 8 bases and at J to 6 bases, leaving 11 bases not matched to a gene. DNA of the CDR3: TGTGCCAGCTCGTTGGGACAGCCAGCGGATACGCAGTATTTT. It codes for CASSLGQPADTQYF.

The chain is built from TRBV6-6 and TRBJ1-1, with D unresolved. The CDR3 is made up of 11 amino acids. V lost 7 bases to trimming and J lost 5 bases, with 8 bases between them. Germline CDR1 is MNHNY and CDR2 is SVGAGI (reference sequence). CDR3 DNA sequence: TGTGCCAGCAAGGCGGGGACTGAAGCTTTCTTT. Translating gives CASKAGTEAFF.

This chain uses TRBV25-1 with TRBJ2-7; the D gene is possibly TRBD1 (5 bases). V was clipped by 1 base and J by 6 bases, with 16 bases between them. The CDR3 runs to 15 residues. From germline, CDR1 is MGHDK and CDR2 SYGVNS. The chain's CDR3 is CASSECRTPTREQYF. The CDR3 DNA follows: TGTGCCAGCAGTGAATGTAGGACACCGACGCGCGAGCAGTACTTC.

This clone is a singleton in its sample. The CDR3 DNA follows: TGCGCCAGCAGCCAAGAAGGTGCAGGGAGGAATTACGAGCAGTACTTC. Translating gives CASSQEGAGRNYEQYF. The chain is built from TRBV4-1 and TRBJ2-7, with a possible D match to TRBD2 (6 bases). Trimming pared 0 bases from V and 4 bases from J, leaving 16 bases between. Germline-derived CDR1 and CDR2 are MGHRA and YSYEKL. The CDR3 covers 16 residues.

The gene calls are TRBV1 and TRBJ2-5; the D call of TRBD1 is as the table states it, not checked on the DNA. TRBV1 counts as a pseudogene. The CDR3 contains 23 residues. CDR3 in DNA: TGCACCAGCAGCCACGCAACAGGGCAATGCCGACAGTCCCGGGGCTCTCCACAAGAGACCCAGTACTTC. This codes for CTSSHATGQCRQSRGSPQETQYF.

V usage is TRBV29-1 and J usage is TRBJ2-7, with 8 positions matching TRBD1. J was trimmed by 2 bases and V by 6 bases; bases with no gene match: 3. The CDR3 totals 12 residues. Per germline, CDR1 SQVTM and CDR2 ANQGSEA. CDR3 sequence: CSVEDRAYEQYF. The DNA of the CDR3 is TGCAGCGTCGAGGACAGGGCCTACGAGCAGTACTTC.

The count of this clone is one. The chain links TRBV6-1 to TRBJ2-3; TRBD1 is a possible D gene (6 bases). Trimming took off 10 bases at V and 1 base at J, with 15 bases between the two ends. The CDR3 extends over 14 amino acids. The V gene's germline CDR1 is MNHNS and CDR2 SASEGT. CDR3 sequence (DNA): TGTGCCACACAACCGGGACATGGCACAGATACGCAGTATTTT. It translates to CATQPGHGTDTQYF.

V usage is TRBV19 and J usage is TRBJ1-1, with TRBD1 matching 8 bases. Trimming removed 3 bases from V and 0 bases from J; junction bases left unmatched: 6. The CDR3 runs to 16 residues. The germline CDR1 and CDR2 sequences are LNHDA and SQIVND (reference sequence). In nucleotides, the CDR3 is TGTGCCAGTAGTATGACAGGGGCAATTATGAACACTGAAGCTTTCTTT. It encodes CASSMTGAIMNTEAFF.

CDR3 amino acids: CASSEARQVQNTEAFF. In nucleotides, the CDR3 is TGTGCCAGCAGTGAAGCGCGACAGGTTCAGAACACTGAAGCTTTCTTT. The chain employs TRBV2 and TRBJ1-1; perhaps TRBD1 as D (6 bases). This CDR3 has 16 residues. From germline, CDR1 is SNHLY and CDR2 FYNNEI. Trimming stripped 0 bases from V and 1 base from J, with 12 bases between. Complete variable domain (other parts from reference TRBV2 and TRBJ1-1): EPEVTQTPSHQVTQMGQEVILRCVPISNHLYFYWYRQILGQKVEFLVSFYNNEISEKSEIFDDQFSVERPDGSNFTLKIRSTKLEDSAMYFCASSEARQVQNTEAFFGQGTRLTVV.